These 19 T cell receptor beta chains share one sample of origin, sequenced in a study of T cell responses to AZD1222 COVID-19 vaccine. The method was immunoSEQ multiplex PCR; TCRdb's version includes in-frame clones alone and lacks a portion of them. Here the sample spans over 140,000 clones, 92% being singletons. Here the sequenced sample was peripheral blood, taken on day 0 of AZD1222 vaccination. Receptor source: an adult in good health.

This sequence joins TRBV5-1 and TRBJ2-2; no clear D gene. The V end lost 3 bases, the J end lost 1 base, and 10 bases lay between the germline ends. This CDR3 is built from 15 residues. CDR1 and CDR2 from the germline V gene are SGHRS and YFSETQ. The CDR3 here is CASSSWKENTGELFF. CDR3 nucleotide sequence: TGCGCCAGCAGCTCGTGGAAGGAGAACACCGGGGAGCTGTTTTTT.

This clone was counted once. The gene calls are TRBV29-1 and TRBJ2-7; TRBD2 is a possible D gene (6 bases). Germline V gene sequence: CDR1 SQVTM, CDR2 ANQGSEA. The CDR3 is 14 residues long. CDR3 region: CSYVGTSSSYEQYF. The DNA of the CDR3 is TGCAGTTATGTGGGGACTTCGAGCTCCTACGAGCAGTACTTC.

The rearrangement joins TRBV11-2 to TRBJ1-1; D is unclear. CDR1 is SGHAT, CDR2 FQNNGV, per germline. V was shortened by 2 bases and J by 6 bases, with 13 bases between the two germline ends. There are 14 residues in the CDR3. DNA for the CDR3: TGTGCCAGCAGCTTACTTTTCAGCGTCGCTGAAGCTTTCTTT. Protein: CASSLLFSVAEAFF. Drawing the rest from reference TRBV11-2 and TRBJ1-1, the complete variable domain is EAGVAQSPRYKIIEKRQSVAFWCNPISGHATLYWYQQILGQGPKLLIQFQNNGVVDDSQLPKDRFSAERLKGVDSTLKIQPAKLEDSAVYLCASSLLFSVAEAFFGQGTRLTVV.

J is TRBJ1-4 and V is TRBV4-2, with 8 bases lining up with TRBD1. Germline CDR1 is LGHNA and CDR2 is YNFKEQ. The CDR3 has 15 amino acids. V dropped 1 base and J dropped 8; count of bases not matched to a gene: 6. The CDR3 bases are TGTGCCAGCAGCCAAGCAGGGGACAGGCACGAAAAACTGTTTTTT. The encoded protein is CASSQAGDRHEKLFF.

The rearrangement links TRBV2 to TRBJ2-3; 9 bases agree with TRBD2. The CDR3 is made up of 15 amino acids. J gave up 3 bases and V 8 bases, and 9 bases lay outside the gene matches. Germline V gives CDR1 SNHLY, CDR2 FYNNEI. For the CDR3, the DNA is TGTGCCAGCGGAGGGGCTAGCGGGACAACAGATACGCAGTATTTT. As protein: CASGGASGTTDTQYF.

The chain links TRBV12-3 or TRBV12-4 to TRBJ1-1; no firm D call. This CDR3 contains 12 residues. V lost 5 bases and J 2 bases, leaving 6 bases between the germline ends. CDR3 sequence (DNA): TGTGCCAGCAGTAAGGGTAACACTGAAGCTTTCTTT. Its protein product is CASSKGNTEAFF.

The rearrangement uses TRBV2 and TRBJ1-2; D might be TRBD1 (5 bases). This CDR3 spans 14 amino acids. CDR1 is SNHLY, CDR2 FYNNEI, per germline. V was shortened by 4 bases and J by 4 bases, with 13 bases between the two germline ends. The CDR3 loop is CASSASGRVYGYTF. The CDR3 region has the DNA TGTGCCAGCAGTGCGAGCGGCAGGGTCTATGGCTACACCTTC.

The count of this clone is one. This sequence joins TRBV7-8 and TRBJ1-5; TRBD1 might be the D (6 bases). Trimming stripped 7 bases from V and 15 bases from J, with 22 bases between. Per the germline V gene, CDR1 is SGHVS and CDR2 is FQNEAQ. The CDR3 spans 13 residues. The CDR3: CASTGRGVEVRHF. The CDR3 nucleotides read TGTGCCAGCACCGGAAGGGGGGTGGAGGTCCGGCATTTT.

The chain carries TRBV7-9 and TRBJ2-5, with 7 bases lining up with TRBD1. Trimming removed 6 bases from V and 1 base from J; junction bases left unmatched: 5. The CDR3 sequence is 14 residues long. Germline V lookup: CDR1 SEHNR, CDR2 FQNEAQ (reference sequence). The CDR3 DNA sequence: TGTGCCAGCAGTGGACAGGCGGTCCAAGAGACCCAGTACTTC. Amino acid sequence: CASSGQAVQETQYF.

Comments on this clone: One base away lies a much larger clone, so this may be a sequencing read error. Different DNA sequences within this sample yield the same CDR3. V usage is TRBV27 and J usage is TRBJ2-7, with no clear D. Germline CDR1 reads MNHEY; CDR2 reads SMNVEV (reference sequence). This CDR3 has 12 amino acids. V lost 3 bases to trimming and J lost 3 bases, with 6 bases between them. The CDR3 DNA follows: TGTGCCAGCAGTTTGGGCGGCTACGAGCAGTACTTC. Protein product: CASSLGGYEQYF.

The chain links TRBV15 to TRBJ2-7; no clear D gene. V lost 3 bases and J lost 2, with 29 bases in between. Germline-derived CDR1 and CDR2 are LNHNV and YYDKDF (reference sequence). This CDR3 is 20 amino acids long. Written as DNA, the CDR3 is TGTGCCACCAGCAGCTCAACCTCCAACAACTCGGGCACTGGACCCTACGAGCAGTACTTC. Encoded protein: CATSSSTSNNSGTGPYEQYF.

The CDR3 here is CASITVYNEQFF. CDR3 bases: TGTGCCAGCATAACAGTTTACAATGAGCAGTTCTTC. The J gene is TRBJ2-1, the V gene TRBV27; D is undetermined. This CDR3 is 12 amino acids long. Germline V gene data show CDR1 as MNHEY and CDR2 as SMNVEV (reference sequence). V was clipped by 7 bases and J by 4 bases, with 8 bases between them.

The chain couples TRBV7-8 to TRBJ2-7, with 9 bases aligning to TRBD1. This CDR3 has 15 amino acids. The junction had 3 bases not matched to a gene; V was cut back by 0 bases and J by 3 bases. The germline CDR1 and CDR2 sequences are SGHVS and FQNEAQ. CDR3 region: CASSLAGDRDYEQYF. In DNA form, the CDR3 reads TGTGCCAGCAGCTTAGCGGGGGACAGGGACTACGAGCAGTACTTC.

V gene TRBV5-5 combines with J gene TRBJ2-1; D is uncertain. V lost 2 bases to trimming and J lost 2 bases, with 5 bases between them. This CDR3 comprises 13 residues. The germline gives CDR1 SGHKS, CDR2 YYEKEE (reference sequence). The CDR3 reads CASSFFPYNEQFF. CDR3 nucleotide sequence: TGTGCCAGCAGCTTTTTTCCCTACAATGAGCAGTTCTTC.

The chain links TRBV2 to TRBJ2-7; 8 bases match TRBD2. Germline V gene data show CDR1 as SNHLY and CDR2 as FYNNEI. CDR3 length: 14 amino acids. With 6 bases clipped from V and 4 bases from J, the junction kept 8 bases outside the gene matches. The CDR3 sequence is CASRSGTRFYEQYF. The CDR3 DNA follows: TGTGCCAGCAGATCCGGGACTAGGTTTTACGAGCAGTACTTC.

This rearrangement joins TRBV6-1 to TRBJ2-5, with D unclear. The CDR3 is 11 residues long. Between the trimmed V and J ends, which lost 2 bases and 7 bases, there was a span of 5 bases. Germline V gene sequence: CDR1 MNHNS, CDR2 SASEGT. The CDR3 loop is CASSELVTQYF. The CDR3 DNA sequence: TGTGCCAGCAGTGAACTCGTGACCCAGTACTTC.

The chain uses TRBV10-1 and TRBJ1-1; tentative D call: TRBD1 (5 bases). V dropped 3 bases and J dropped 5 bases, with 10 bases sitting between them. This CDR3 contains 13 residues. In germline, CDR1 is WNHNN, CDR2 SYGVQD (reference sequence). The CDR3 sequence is CASSEHGTTEAFF. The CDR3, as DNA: TGCGCCAGCAGTGAACACGGGACGACTGAAGCTTTCTTT.

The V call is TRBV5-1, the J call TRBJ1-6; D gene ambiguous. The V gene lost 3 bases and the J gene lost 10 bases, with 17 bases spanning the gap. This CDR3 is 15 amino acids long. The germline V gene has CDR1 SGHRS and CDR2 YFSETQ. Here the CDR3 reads CASSSGGGWESPLHF. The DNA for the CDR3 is TGCGCCAGCAGCTCGGGAGGAGGGTGGGAGTCACCCCTCCACTTT.

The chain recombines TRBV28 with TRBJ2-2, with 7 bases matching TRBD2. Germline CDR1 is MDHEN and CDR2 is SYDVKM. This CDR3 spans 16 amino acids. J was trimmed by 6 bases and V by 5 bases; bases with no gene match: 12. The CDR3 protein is CASSPFRGGSSGELFF. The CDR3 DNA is TGTGCCAGCAGTCCCTTCCGCGGGGGAAGTTCCGGGGAGCTGTTTTTT.